At least ten counts were recorded for the clone carrying this TCR beta chain. Its antigen is not identified. The data belong to a study of CD8 T cells in ankylosing spondylitis. Study findings and constraints: Disease-associated clones were reportedly significantly overrepresented in matched ankylosing spondylitis synovial fluid. Before this, some motif variants had been reported in reactive arthritis synovial fluid and blood. Ankylosing spondylitis blood appeared to carry a characteristic TCR beta motif of roughly 8 highly homologous variants.

Generation of TCR beta libraries employed quantitative 5'-RACE incorporating molecular barcodes. Using its own MiXCR run on the 5' RACE reads, TCRdb lists one record per CDR3 protein. The profile shows about 140,000 distinct CDR3 sequences, roughly 8.4% of them singletons. This CDR3 contains 16 residues. V lost 5 bases and J 3 bases, leaving 19 bases between the germline ends. The germline V gene has CDR1 LGHNA and CDR2 YNFKEQ. The clonotype was recovered from a male donor with ankylosing spondylitis. Sequencing input: synovial fluid, either unsorted or a sorted T cell fraction (not recorded which). V usage is TRBV4-2 and J usage is TRBJ1-1; possibly TRBD1 for D (5 bases). The CDR3 DNA follows: TGTGCCAGCAGCTCCCCAGGGTTCCGGGGGGACACTGAAGCTTTCTTT. It codes for CASSSPGFRGDTEAFF.